This TCR beta chain emerged from a study of identical twins. TCRdb re-derived calls from the 5' RACE reads in MiXCR, one entry per CDR3 protein. The profile covers more than 600,000 distinct CDR3 sequences, with 15% to 20% appearing a single time and about 12% taken by the ten largest. This clonotype turned up a few times. The sample was also reused in another study, on T cells expressing NK-cell markers.

The source material was PBMCs. The origin of this receptor is a woman between 18 and 29 years old in good health.

The CDR3 nucleotides read TGTGCCAGCAGTGACCAAACAGGGTTTTGGGGCGAGCAGTACTTC. It codes for CASSDQTGFWGEQYF. The V and J genes are TRBV6-1 and TRBJ2-7; tentative D call: TRBD1 (6 bases). The V gene's germline CDR1 is MNHNS and CDR2 SASEGT. The CDR3 extends over 15 amino acids. V gave up 3 bases and J gave up 6 bases, with 18 bases separating them.